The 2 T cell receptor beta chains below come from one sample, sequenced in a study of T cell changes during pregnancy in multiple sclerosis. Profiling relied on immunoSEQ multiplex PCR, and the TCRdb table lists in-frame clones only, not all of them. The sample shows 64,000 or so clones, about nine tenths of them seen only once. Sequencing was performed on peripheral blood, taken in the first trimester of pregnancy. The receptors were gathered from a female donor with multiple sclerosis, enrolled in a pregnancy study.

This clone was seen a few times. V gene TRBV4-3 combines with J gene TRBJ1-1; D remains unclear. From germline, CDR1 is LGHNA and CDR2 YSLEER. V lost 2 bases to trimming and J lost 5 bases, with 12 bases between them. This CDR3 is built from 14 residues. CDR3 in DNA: TGCGCCAGCAGCCAAAAGACCGGGGTAACTGAAGCTTTCTTT. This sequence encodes CASSQKTGVTEAFF.

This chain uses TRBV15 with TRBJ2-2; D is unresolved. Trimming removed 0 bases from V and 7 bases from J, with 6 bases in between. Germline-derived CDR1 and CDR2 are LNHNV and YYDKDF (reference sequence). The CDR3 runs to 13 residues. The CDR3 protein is CATSRDFNGELFF. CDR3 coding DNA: TGTGCCACCAGCAGAGACTTTAACGGGGAGCTGTTTTTT.